A selection of T cell receptor beta chains follows, all from one sample in a study of shared T cell receptors in the human thymus. Only in-frame clones appear in the TCRdb table, and some are missing; sequencing was by immunoSEQ multiplex PCR. The top ten clones hold about 0.01% of a sample with some 720,000 clones, 70% to 90% of them seen once. These data were also reused for a study on human thymus T cells.

The specimen sequenced was thymocytes. These receptor sequences come from a boy under two years old with a congenital heart defect. The CDR3 runs from the conserved cysteine through the conserved F or W. The D gene is left open where the match is weak. A clone size is listed for some rows: how often the clone was seen (once, few, many), or a class if it is expanded.

size	D	V	J	CDR3	DNA
.	.	TRBV19	TRBJ1-4	CASRSEAGLNEKLFF	TGTGCCAGTAGATCTGAGGCCGGACTGAATGAAAAACTGTTTTTT
.	TRBD2	TRBV5-1	TRBJ2-1	CARMKKTSGRARGEQFF	TGCGCCAGGATGAAGAAAACTAGCGGGAGGGCCAGGGGTGAGCAGTTCTTC
.	.	TRBV4-3	TRBJ1-5	CASSQNLNRNSNQPQHF	TGCGCCAGCAGCCAAAACCTCAACAGAAATAGCAATCAGCCCCAGCATTTT
once	TRBD2	TRBV9	TRBJ2-1	CASSAYSGRTWNNEQFF	TGTGCCAGCAGCGCTTATAGCGGGAGGACATGGAACAATGAGCAGTTCTTC
.	.	TRBV4-1	TRBJ2-7	CASSPTNGQPSYEQYF	TGCGCCAGCAGCCCCACGAATGGGCAGCCCTCCTACGAGCAGTACTTC
.	.	TRBV14	TRBJ2-1	CASSQQRVRHNEQFF	TGTGCCAGCAGCCAACAGAGGGTCCGTCACAATGAGCAGTTCTTC
.	TRBD1	TRBV29-1	TRBJ1-1	CSVGNRGRDTEAFF	TGCAGCGTTGGCAACAGGGGGCGAGACACTGAAGCTTTCTTT
.	TRBD1	TRBV29-1	TRBJ2-7	CSVGVGTGPSYEQYF	TGCAGCGTTGGGGTGGGGACAGGTCCCTCCTACGAGCAGTACTTC
.	.	TRBV7-2	TRBJ2-7	CASSLSPRDSYEQYF	TGTGCCAGCAGCTTATCACCGCGCGACTCCTACGAGCAGTACTTC
.	TRBD2	TRBV4-1	TRBJ2-7	CASSQGGGLAGDGYEQYF	TGCGCCAGCAGCCAGGGCGGTGGACTAGCGGGAGATGGATACGAGCAGTACTTC
.	.	TRBV6-1	TRBJ1-5	CASSAILGALHQPQHF	TGTGCCAGCAGTGCCATACTGGGGGCCCTACATCAGCCCCAGCATTTT
.	.	TRBV18	TRBJ2-7	CASFDRDRGTSERYEQYF	TGTGCCAGCTTCGACCGGGACAGGGGGACTAGCGAGAGGTACGAGCAGTACTTC
.	TRBD1	TRBV4-3	TRBJ2-5	CASSQDYSMCRGLETQYF	TGCGCCAGCAGCCAAGATTACTCCATGTGCAGGGGGTTGGAGACCCAGTACTTC
once	.	TRBV28	TRBJ2-7	CASSSVTYEQYF	TGTGCCAGCAGTTCCGTAACCTACGAGCAGTACTTC
.	TRBD2	TRBV29-1	TRBJ2-1	CSAASGRAVNEQFF	TGCAGCGCCGCTAGCGGGAGGGCGGTTAATGAGCAGTTCTTC
.	TRBD2	TRBV5-1	TRBJ2-1	CASSPKLATQHGNEQFF	TGCGCCAGCAGCCCGAAACTAGCGACCCAGCACGGGAATGAGCAGTTCTTC
.	TRBD2	TRBV7-2	TRBJ2-1	CASSFLAGSSYNEQFF	TGTGCCAGCAGTTTCTTAGCGGGCAGCTCCTACAATGAGCAGTTCTTC
.	TRBD2	TRBV5-6	TRBJ2-3	CASSFQAGGSDTQYF	TGTGCCAGCAGCTTTCAAGCGGGGGGGTCGGATACGCAGTATTTT
.	.	TRBV19	TRBJ2-7	CASRAGSSYEQYF	TGTGCCAGTAGGGCGGGAAGCTCCTACGAGCAGTACTTC
few	.	TRBV6-1	TRBJ1-2	CASSEGGPKLNYGYTF	TGTGCCAGCAGTGAAGGGGGGCCTAAACTTAACTATGGCTACACCTTC
.	TRBD2	TRBV14	TRBJ2-7	CASSQDAREPTYEQYF	TGTGCCAGCAGCCAAGATGCGCGGGAGCCTACCTACGAGCAGTACTTC
.	TRBD2	TRBV4-1	TRBJ2-3	CASSQAASGRQDTQYF	TGCGCCAGCAGCCAAGCGGCTAGCGGGAGACAGGATACGCAGTATTTT
few	.	TRBV29-1	TRBJ1-1	CSVEEPTGDTEAFF	TGCAGCGTTGAAGAGCCGACGGGGGACACTGAAGCTTTCTTT
.	.	TRBV5-4	TRBJ1-5	CASSLRLGAEPQHF	TGTGCCAGCAGCTTGAGGCTGGGGGCCGAGCCCCAGCATTTT
.	TRBD1	TRBV4-1	TRBJ2-7	CASSQEGQGAYEQYF	TGCGCCAGCAGCCAAGAGGGACAGGGGGCCTACGAGCAGTACTTC
.	.	TRBV6-1	TRBJ2-7	CASSGYPVSYEQYF	TGTGCCAGCTCAGGGTACCCAGTCTCCTACGAGCAGTACTTC
.	.	TRBV5-6	TRBJ1-1	CASSLGTANTEAFF	TGTGCCAGCAGCTTGGGGACAGCGAACACTGAAGCTTTCTTT
.	.	TRBV28	TRBJ2-3	CASSRPREGTDTQYF	TGTGCCAGCAGCCGCCCCAGGGAGGGCACAGATACGCAGTATTTT
.	TRBD1	TRBV5-6	TRBJ1-2	CASSVRDRAGYTF	TGTGCCAGCAGCGTTAGGGACAGGGCTGGCTACACCTTC
.	.	TRBV4-1	TRBJ1-5	CASSQVSERQPQHF	TGCGCCAGCAGCCAAGTTTCGGAGAGACAGCCCCAGCATTTT
.	.	TRBV15	TRBJ2-1	CATKSSYNEQFF	TGTGCCACCAAGAGCTCCTACAATGAGCAGTTCTTC
.	.	TRBV19	TRBJ1-1	CASSIPQNTEAFF	TGTGCCAGTAGTATCCCACAGAACACTGAAGCTTTCTTT
.	.	TRBV20-1	TRBJ2-7	CSGNGIYEQYF	TGCAGTGGAAACGGGATCTACGAGCAGTACTTC
.	TRBD1	TRBV27	TRBJ2-1	CASSTGTGVMNEQFF	TGTGCCAGCAGCACCGGGACAGGGGTGATGAATGAGCAGTTCTTC
.	.	TRBV21-1	TRBJ1-5	CASIPWPNQPQHF	TGTGCCAGCATCCCCTGGCCAAATCAGCCCCAGCATTTT
.	.	TRBV2	TRBJ1-5	CASSEGGNQPQHF	TGTGCCAGCAGTGAGGGGGGGAATCAGCCCCAGCATTTT
.	TRBD1	TRBV12-5	TRBJ2-7	CASGLVKGSDPTGGNEQYF	TGTGCTAGTGGTTTGGTAAAGGGATCTGATCCAACAGGGGGGAACGAGCAGTACTTC